One and the same sample provided the 30 T cell receptor beta chains below, sequenced in a study of T cells in Graves' hyperthyroidism and ophthalmopathy. TCR beta CDR3 regions were amplified from RNA. Initially, a first-round RT-PCR of the TCR CDR3 employed the HTBI primer set. TCRdb independently ran MiXCR on the multiplex PCR reads; one entry per CDR3 protein. Of hundreds of thousands of distinct CDR3 sequences in the sample, 16% were seen once. Sequenced: blood. The source of these receptors is a woman aged 18-30 years with Graves' hyperthyroidism.

With regard to this clonotype: This may be a read error: a much more frequent sequence differs by one nucleotide. The V call is TRBV28, the J call TRBJ2-7; 7 positions match TRBD2. This CDR3 spans 14 amino acids. Unmatched junction bases numbered 11, after V lost 7 bases and J lost 5 bases. Germline CDR1 and CDR2: MDHEN and SYDVKM. The CDR3 coding sequence is TGTGCCAGCACCTTAGCGGGTACAACCCACGAGCAGTACTTC. Its translation: CASTLAGTTHEQYF.

The table lists this clonotype with a few counts. The gene calls are TRBV6-1 and TRBJ1-3; 8 nucleotides match TRBD1. The V segment lost 4 bases and the J segment 3 bases; nucleotides outside the gene matches: 5. CDR3 length: 15 residues. In germline, CDR1 is MNHNS, CDR2 SASEGT. For the CDR3, the DNA is TGTGCCAGCAGTGCCTCGACAGGGGTTGGAAACACCATATATTTT. As protein: CASSASTGVGNTIYF.

This clonotype was counted many times. The rearrangement links TRBV7-2 to TRBJ2-3; TRBD2 aligns across 10 bases. Germline lookup yields CDR1 SGHTA and CDR2 FQGNSA. The CDR3 extends over 20 amino acids. V lost 3 bases and J lost 1; bases outside the gene matches: 16. DNA for the CDR3: TGTGCCAGCAGCTTGTCCTATAGCCTAGCGGGAGCACGGGGCACAGATACGCAGTATTTT. It specifies CASSLSYSLAGARGTDTQYF. The entire variable domain, with the rest obtained from reference TRBV7-2 and TRBJ2-3, is as follows: GAGVSQSPSNKVTEKGKDVELRCDPISGHTALYWYRQSLGQGLEFLIYFQGNSAPDKSGLPSDRFSAERTGGSVSTLTIQRTQQEDSAVYLCASSLSYSLAGARGTDTQYFGPGTRLTVL.

The sample holds a few counts of this clonotype. The chain links TRBV19 to TRBJ1-5, with D perhaps TRBD1 (5 bases). Trimming cost V 3 bases and J 3 bases, with 9 bases left between them. The CDR3 length is 14 residues. The germline gives CDR1 LNHDA, CDR2 SQIVND (reference sequence). In nucleotides, the CDR3 is TGTGCCAGTAGTATTCCGGGGGACAATCAGCCCCAGCATTTT. Its protein is CASSIPGDNQPQHF.

At least ten counts were recorded for this clonotype. The J gene is TRBJ2-7, the V gene TRBV30; perhaps TRBD2 as D (6 bases). This CDR3 spans 14 amino acids. CDR1 GTSNPN and CDR2 SVGIG come from the germline V gene (reference sequence). V was cut by 2 bases and J by 5 bases, with 16 bases left in between. For the CDR3, the DNA is TGTGCCTGGAGTCAAAAACCCGCGGGAAACGAGCAGTACTTC. This translates into CAWSQKPAGNEQYF.

This clonotype occurred many times. The gene calls are TRBV7-9 and TRBJ1-2; no clear D. CDR1 SEHNR and CDR2 FQNEAQ come from the germline V gene (reference sequence). The V gene lost 0 bases and the J gene lost 2 bases, with 7 bases spanning the gap. CDR3 length: 14 residues. CDR3: CASSLASTNYGYTF. The CDR3 DNA reads as TGTGCCAGCAGCTTAGCCTCTACCAACTATGGCTACACCTTC.

This clonotype showed up just a few times. The gene calls are TRBV14 and TRBJ1-5; possibly TRBD1 for D (5 bases). The length of the CDR3 is 16 residues. The germline V and J ends were trimmed by 4 bases and 0 bases, with 13 bases remaining between them. Germline V gene sequence: CDR1 SGHDN, CDR2 FVKESK. This chain's CDR3 is CASSPTDGYSNQPQHF. The CDR3 DNA follows: TGTGCCAGCAGCCCGACAGACGGTTATAGCAATCAGCCCCAGCATTTT.

This clonotype was counted a few times. The chain has TRBV6-2 or TRBV6-3 and TRBJ2-1; TRBD2 matches at 9 bases. The CDR3 contains 15 residues. Germline V gene sequence: CDR1 MNHEY, CDR2 SVGEGT. J lost 4 bases, V lost 2 bases, and 3 bases had no gene match. The DNA of the CDR3 is TGTGCCAGCAGTTACGCGGGGGGGAGTTACAATGAGCAGTTCTTC. This translates into CASSYAGGSYNEQFF.

In its sample, this clonotype was seen many times. This chain links TRBV12-3 or TRBV12-4 with TRBJ2-2, with D perhaps matching TRBD2 (7 bases). There are 14 residues in the CDR3. V lost 5 bases and J lost 9, with 16 bases in between. Written as DNA, the CDR3 is TGTGCCAGCAGTCCCGAAGGGGGGGGCAGGGAGCTGTTTTTT. This encodes CASSPEGGGRELFF.

A few counts support this clonotype. CDR3: CASSLFQLNEKLFF. The CDR3 nucleotides are TGTGCCAGCAGCTTATTCCAGCTAAATGAAAAACTGTTTTTT. This chain links TRBV7-9 with TRBJ1-4; D ambiguous. V was cut by 2 bases and J by 5 bases, with 9 bases left in between. This CDR3 region has 14 residues. CDR1 and CDR2 from the germline V gene are SEHNR and FQNEAQ (reference sequence).

This clonotype has a handful of counts. The V and J genes are TRBV27 and TRBJ2-6; TRBD1 matches at 7 bases. CDR1 and CDR2 from the germline V gene are MNHEY and SMNVEV (reference sequence). The V and J ends lost 3 bases and 0 bases, in that order; junction bases with no gene match: 5. This CDR3 is 17 amino acids long. Written as DNA, the CDR3 is TGTGCCAGCAGTTTCTCACAGGGGCCCTCTGGGGCCAACGTCCTGACTTTC. Its translation is CASSFSQGPSGANVLTF. Full variable domain (remainder filled in from reference TRBV27 and TRBJ2-6): EAQVTQNPRYLITVTGKKLTVTCSQNMNHEYMSWYRQDPGLGLRQIYYSMNVEVTDKGDVPEGYKVSRKEKRNFPLILESPSPNQTSLYFCASSFSQGPSGANVLTFGAGSRLTVL.

This clonotype showed up just a few times. The chain uses TRBV2 and TRBJ2-7; 7 bases are a match to TRBD1. Trimming removed 3 bases from V and 0 bases from J; junction bases left unmatched: 11. This CDR3 has 17 residues. Germline V gene data show CDR1 as SNHLY and CDR2 as FYNNEI. This CDR3 reads CASSERWDSQSSYEQYF. CDR3 nucleotide sequence: TGTGCCAGCAGTGAGCGGTGGGACAGCCAGAGCTCCTACGAGCAGTACTTC. The variable domain in full, with the rest retrieved from reference TRBV2 and TRBJ2-7, is EPEVTQTPSHQVTQMGQEVILRCVPISNHLYFYWYRQILGQKVEFLVSFYNNEISEKSEIFDDQFSVERPDGSNFTLKIRSTKLEDSAMYFCASSERWDSQSSYEQYFGPGTRLTVT.

This clonotype was seen many times. The chain employs TRBV20-1 and TRBJ2-3, with D tentatively TRBD1 or TRBD2 (5 bases each). Trimming left V 3 bases short and J 2 bases short, with 9 bases between. Per germline, CDR1 DFQATT and CDR2 SNEGSKA (reference sequence). This CDR3 has 13 amino acids. CDR3: CSASAGTTDTQYF. The DNA of the CDR3 is TGCAGTGCTAGCGCAGGGACCACAGATACGCAGTATTTT.

In its sample, this clonotype was seen many times. The V call is TRBV12-5, the J call TRBJ1-1, with D perhaps TRBD1 (5 bases). The V end lost 5 bases, the J end lost 5 bases, and 12 bases lay between the germline ends. The germline CDR1 and CDR2 sequences are LGHNT and FRNRAP. This CDR3 spans 13 amino acids. The CDR3 reads CASGPRGATEAFF. The CDR3 DNA sequence: TGTGCTAGTGGTCCACGTGGGGCGACTGAAGCTTTCTTT.

This chain joins TRBV3-1 and TRBJ2-2; possibly TRBD1 for D (5 bases). The CDR3 length is 18 residues. V lost 0 bases, J lost 1 base, and 15 bases lay in between. The germline V gene has CDR1 LGHDT and CDR2 YNNKEL (reference sequence). CDR3 in amino acids: CASSQETSGRVNTGELFF. CDR3 bases: TGTGCCAGCAGCCAAGAAACCTCAGGCAGGGTGAACACCGGGGAGCTGTTTTTT.

In its sample, this clonotype was seen many times. The V call is TRBV20-1, the J call TRBJ1-1; D perhaps matches TRBD1 (6 bases). V was shortened by 5 bases and J by 8 bases, with 15 bases between the two germline ends. From germline, CDR1 is DFQATT and CDR2 SNEGSKA (reference sequence). CDR3 size: 12 residues. CDR3 sequence (DNA): TGCAGTGCTTCCAGCGGGGGCTTCGAAGCTTTCTTT. Its translation is CSASSGGFEAFF.

This clonotype was counted a few times. The chain joins TRBV19 to TRBJ1-1; TRBD1 might be the D (6 bases). Trimming removed 4 bases at V and 6 bases at J, with 12 bases between. The germline V gene encodes CDR1 LNHDA and CDR2 SQIVND (reference sequence). The CDR3 is 13 residues long. This CDR3 is CASSRDAGAEAFF. In DNA, the CDR3 is TGTGCCAGTAGTAGGGATGCAGGGGCTGAAGCTTTCTTT.

The chain carries TRBV5-1 and TRBJ2-2; TRBD2 is a possible D gene (5 bases). Trimming took off 2 bases at V and 5 bases at J, with 10 bases between the two ends. Germline V gene sequence: CDR1 SGHRS, CDR2 YFSETQ. The CDR3 length is 14 residues. CDR3 sequence reads: CASSLGGQTGELFF. The CDR3 DNA reads as TGCGCCAGCAGCTTAGGAGGCCAAACCGGGGAGCTGTTTTTT.

The chain couples TRBV12-3 or TRBV12-4 to TRBJ2-5; 12 positions agree with TRBD2. The ends lost 2 bases at V and 5 bases at J; junction bases unmatched: 6. CDR3 length equals 16 residues. The CDR3 sequence is CASSLSLAGGWETQYF. DNA of the CDR3: TGTGCCAGCAGTTTAAGTCTAGCGGGGGGGTGGGAGACCCAGTACTTC.

This clonotype was counted ten times or more. Written as DNA, the CDR3 is TGTGCCAGCAGTTTGGGGGAGTCGGCATATGGCTACACCTTC. Translation gives CASSLGESAYGYTF. The chain joins TRBV12-3 or TRBV12-4 to TRBJ1-2; D may be TRBD1 (5 bases). V lost 3 bases to trimming and J lost 5 bases, with 13 bases between them. CDR3 length equals 14 residues.

The chain combines TRBV3-1 with TRBJ1-5; 9 bases agree with TRBD1. The germline gives CDR1 LGHDT, CDR2 YNNKEL (reference sequence). The CDR3 is 16 amino acids. Trimming took 4 bases from V and 1 from J; bases not matched to a gene: 5. CDR3 loop: CASSRIQGASNQPQHF. In DNA, the CDR3 is TGTGCCAGCAGCCGTATACAGGGGGCGAGCAATCAGCCCCAGCATTTT.

This rearrangement joins TRBV6-1 to TRBJ2-5; D perhaps matches TRBD2 (5 bases). CDR1 and CDR2 from the germline V gene are MNHNS and SASEGT. Between the trimmed V and J ends, which lost 6 bases and 2 bases, there was a span of 13 bases. The CDR3 runs 14 residues. DNA for the CDR3: TGTGCCAGCAGCAGTACCGGGATACAAGAGACCCAGTACTTC. It specifies CASSSTGIQETQYF.

This clonotype was counted only a few times. The genes are TRBV5-1 and TRBJ2-7, with D uncertain. The germline gives CDR1 SGHRS, CDR2 YFSETQ. V gave up 0 bases and J gave up 4 bases, with 11 bases separating them. The CDR3 is made up of 14 amino acids. The CDR3 reads CASSLAGRRYEQYF. The CDR3 DNA reads as TGCGCCAGCAGCTTGGCCGGCAGAAGGTACGAGCAGTACTTC.

This clonotype was counted a few times. This chain links TRBV3-1 with TRBJ2-1; 7 nucleotides align to TRBD2. The CDR3 runs 16 residues. The germline V gene encodes CDR1 LGHDT and CDR2 YNNKEL (reference sequence). The V gene end was trimmed by 0 bases and the J gene end by 4 bases; junction bases not matched to a gene: 6. The CDR3 region is CASSQEGAGDYNEQFF. CDR3 DNA: TGTGCCAGCAGCCAAGAAGGGGCGGGGGATTACAATGAGCAGTTCTTC.

The V call is TRBV11-2, the J call TRBJ1-4, with 7 bases lining up with TRBD1. There are 18 residues in the CDR3. V was pared by 3 bases and J by 5 bases, with 15 bases of the junction left unmatched. Looked up from germline, CDR1 is SGHAT and CDR2 is FQNNGV. CDR3 in amino acids: CASSLVAKVGTANEKLFF. The CDR3 nucleotides read TGTGCCAGCAGCTTGGTGGCCAAAGTCGGGACAGCAAATGAAAAACTGTTTTTT.

This clonotype was detected ten times or more. V is TRBV20-1 and J is TRBJ2-5, with D possibly matching TRBD1 (5 bases). The CDR3 runs 14 residues. Trimming stripped 6 bases from V and 4 bases from J, with 18 bases between. The germline V gene has CDR1 DFQATT and CDR2 SNEGSKA (reference sequence). The CDR3 DNA is TGCAGTGCCCTGGGGCTGAACCTTGGAGAGACCCAGTACTTC. Residues: CSALGLNLGETQYF.

The rearrangement links TRBV7-8 to TRBJ1-1; perhaps TRBD1 as D (5 bases). The CDR3 extends over 14 amino acids. Between the trimmed V and J ends, which lost 5 bases and 4 bases, there was a span of 14 bases. Germline V gene data show CDR1 as SGHVS and CDR2 as FQNEAQ. CDR3 sequence: CASSPGGVGTEAFF. CDR3 in DNA: TGTGCCAGCAGCCCCGGGGGGGTGGGCACTGAAGCTTTCTTT. The full variable domain, its missing parts supplied by reference TRBV7-8 and TRBJ1-1, is GAGVSQSPRYKVAKRGQDVALRCDPISGHVSLFWYQQALGQGPEFLTYFQNEAQLDKSGLPSDRFFAERPEGSVSTLKIQRTQQEDSAVYLCASSPGGVGTEAFFGQGTRLTVV.

This clonotype was counted ten times or more. The rearrangement uses TRBV5-1 and TRBJ2-5, with 8 bases lining up with TRBD2. V lost 3 bases to trimming and J lost 5 bases; unmatched junction nucleotides: 3. CDR1 SGHRS and CDR2 YFSETQ come from the germline V gene. There are 13 residues in the CDR3. CDR3 sequence (DNA): TGCGCCAGCAGCTGGACTAGCAGGGAGACCCAGTACTTC. Translation: CASSWTSRETQYF.

There are a few counts of this clonotype. The CDR3 DNA follows: TGTGCCAGCAGCTTTATCGGAGGGACGAAGACCCAGTACTTC. It translates to CASSFIGGTKTQYF. The chain recombines TRBV11-3 with TRBJ2-5, with D tentatively TRBD2 (6 bases). The germline CDR1 and CDR2 sequences are SGHNT and YENEEA. V was trimmed by 3 bases and J by 6 bases, leaving 14 bases between them. The CDR3 covers 14 residues.

The CDR3 region has the DNA TGTGCCAGCAGCTCGGGACAGGGTTTCATCTACACCTTC. Its translation: CASSSGQGFIYTF. The J gene is TRBJ1-2, the V gene TRBV7-9; 9 nucleotides line up with TRBD1. The ends lost 4 bases at V and 10 bases at J; junction bases unmatched: 7. Germline assignment: CDR1 SEHNR and CDR2 FQNEAQ (reference sequence). This CDR3 spans 13 amino acids.